These 8 T cell receptor beta chains came from one sample sequenced in a study of PD-1 blockade in classical Hodgkin lymphoma (dated by TCRdb to about 2020). The time point label on this specimen signifies: cycle 1 day 1 (C1D1), immediately before nivolumab initiation. All trial patients had relapsed after autologous stem cell transplantation, with cohorts A, B and C differing in prior brentuximab vedotin exposure. The library was produced with the immunoSEQ multiplex PCR assay. Not all clones reach the TCRdb copy of this immuneACCESS table, which keeps in-frame sequences only. Checked studies attribute under half of the gap to unresolved V genes and leave the rest unexplained. This sample gives approximately 60,000 clones in total; about 87% of them show up just once. Approximately 13% of the sample is taken by the ten largest. The sequencing here drew on peripheral blood mononuclear cells (PBMCs), taken at baseline. These receptors were taken from a human donor with classical Hodgkin lymphoma.

In the case of this clone: Its ends do not fully match the called genes, so a read error is possible. CDR3 in DNA: TGTGCCAGCAGTTACTCGGGGGGGGACATTACGGTTCGGGACTTT. Protein: CASSYSGGDITVRDF. This sequence joins TRBV6-6 and TRBJ1-1; possibly TRBD1 for D (6 bases). There are 15 residues in the CDR3. Germline CDR1 and CDR2: MNHNY and SVGAGI (reference sequence).

This clone was observed a single time. This sequence joins TRBV30 and TRBJ1-1, with TRBD1 identical over 8 bases. Germline CDR1 is GTSNPN and CDR2 is SVGIG (reference sequence). The CDR3 runs 15 residues. V trimming: 2 bases; J trimming: 8 bases; junction bases outside the gene matches: 13. This CDR3 is CAWSYPWTGWSEAFF. CDR3 nucleotide sequence: TGTGCCTGGAGTTACCCCTGGACAGGGTGGTCCGAAGCTTTCTTT. The full variable domain, in which reference TRBV30 and TRBJ1-1 provide the parts outside the CDR3, is SQTIHQWPATLVQPVGSPLSLECTVEGTSNPNLYWYRQAAGRGLQLLFYSVGIGQISSEVPQNLSASRPQDRQFILSSKKLLLSDSGFYLCAWSYPWTGWSEAFFGQGTRLTVV.

Here the CDR3 DNA reads TGTGCCAGTAGCGGACAGGGGTTTCCCTACGAGCAGTACTTC. It encodes CASSGQGFPYEQYF. The chain has TRBV19 and TRBJ2-7, with 9 positions matching TRBD1. The V gene's germline CDR1 is LNHDA and CDR2 SQIVND (reference sequence). J gave up 2 bases and V 6 bases, and 5 bases lay outside the gene matches. This CDR3 spans 14 amino acids.

The chain combines TRBV6-5 with TRBJ1-1, with a weak D call TRBD1 (6 bases). The CDR3 totals 14 residues. V was clipped by 7 bases and J by 1 base, with 13 bases between them. Germline assignment: CDR1 MNHEY and CDR2 SVGAGI. In nucleotides, the CDR3 is TGTGCCAGCAACCACCAGGGGTCGAACACTGAAGCTTTCTTT. This sequence encodes CASNHQGSNTEAFF.

This clone was found a few times. The rearrangement links TRBV21-1 to TRBJ2-3; TRBD2 is taken as the D call from the table, unchecked against the DNA. TRBV21-1 is tagged as a pseudogene. CDR3 size: 20 residues. CDR3 sequence reads: CASSKQRWYRLAGGTDTQYF. DNA for the CDR3: TGTGCCAGCAGCAAGCAAAGGTGGTACCGGCTAGCGGGGGGCACAGATACGCAGTATTTT.

The chain combines TRBV5-1 with TRBJ2-4; the D is unclear. CDR3 length: 14 amino acids. Per germline, CDR1 SGHRS and CDR2 YFSETQ. Trimming removed 0 bases at V and 4 bases at J, with 8 bases between. The CDR3, as DNA: TGCGCCAGCAGCTTGGACCAGCCTAAAAACATTCAGTACTTC. Translating gives CASSLDQPKNIQYF. Based on the CDR3 plus reference TRBV5-1 and TRBJ2-4, the full variable domain is KAGVTQTPRYLIKTRGQQVTLSCSPISGHRSVSWYQQTPGQGLQFLFEYFSETQRNKGNFPGRFSGRQFSNSRSEMNVSTLELGDSALYLCASSLDQPKNIQYFGAGTRLSVL.

The chain recombines TRBV5-6 with TRBJ1-1; 7 bases are a match to TRBD1. Germline V gives CDR1 SGHDT, CDR2 YYEEEE. CDR3 length: 16 amino acids. V was clipped by 1 base and J by 5 bases; unmatched bases: 11. This chain's CDR3 is CASSLPNRGMWTEAFF. The CDR3 DNA follows: TGTGCCAGCAGCTTGCCCAACAGGGGAATGTGGACTGAAGCTTTCTTT.

The V and J genes are TRBV21-1 and TRBJ2-7; the table names TRBD2, a call not compared with the DNA. TRBV21-1 is recorded as a pseudogene. This CDR3 region has 15 residues. The DNA for the CDR3 is TGTGCCAGCAGCAAAGAGGGGAGGGGGGACTACGAGCAGTACTTC. Protein: CASSKEGRGDYEQYF.